Shown below are 5 T cell receptor beta chains from a single sample sequenced in a study of T cells expressing NK-cell markers (dated by TCRdb to the early 2020s). To prepare the library, 5' RACE was applied. The sequencer listed for this sample is Illumina HiSeq 2000. Following TCRdb reprocessing, every CDR3 protein sequence forms one entry, and DNA is not provided. This sample's records show fewer than 550,000 distinct CDR3 sequences. About 1.5% of the sample goes to the ten largest clones. Specimen: blood T cells: a sorted CD56 or NKG2C T cell subset, CD4+ or CD8+ T cells, or bulk PBMC T cells (not recorded which). These receptors all stem from a woman in her forties or fifties in good health. Donor details come from another sample of the same person, matched by shared clones.

The V gene is TRBV12-5, the J gene TRBJ2-5; without DNA, the TCRdb call of TRBD2 cannot be checked. Per the germline V gene, CDR1 is LGHNT and CDR2 is FRNRAP. The CDR3 sequence is 16 residues long. The CDR3 loop reads CASGFTQGLNGETQYF.

This chain joins TRBV11-3 and TRBJ2-3; no DNA is available, so the TRBD2 call from TCRdb remains unchecked. Germline CDR1 SGHNT, CDR2 YENEEA. The CDR3 length is 15 residues. The CDR3 spells CASSLDSGRSDTQYF.

The J gene is TRBJ2-7, the V gene TRBV12-3 or TRBV12-4; checking the TCRdb D call of TRBD1 is not possible without DNA. The CDR3 runs 16 residues. The CDR3 here is CASTDKTRDGAYEQYF.

V usage is TRBV12-3 or TRBV12-4 and J usage is TRBJ1-1; TCRdb calls TRBD1, which cannot be checked without DNA. The CDR3 sequence is 14 residues long. This chain's CDR3 is CASSAGPMNTEAFF.

The CDR3 protein is CASSVGTSAYNEQFF. The rearrangement uses TRBV25-1 and TRBJ2-1; the D call of TRBD2 rests on TCRdb alone, since no DNA is present to check it. Germline CDR1 MGHDK, CDR2 SYGVNS. This CDR3 comprises 15 residues.